A selection of T cell receptor beta chains follows, all from one sample in a study of regulatory T cells in long-lasting Graves disease. TCRdb itself ran the multiplex PCR reads through MiXCR, one entry per CDR3 protein. The table records 650,000 to 700,000 distinct CDR3 sequences, around 30% of them present only once. Sequenced here: peripheral blood mononuclear cells (PBMCs), sampled when the disease was refractory, from a patient treated with antithyroid drugs. The receptors here all came from a female donor with Graves disease. The CDR3 runs from the conserved cysteine through the conserved F or W. Each record gives: V gene, J gene, clone size, D gene, CDR3 protein, CDR3 DNA. The D gene is left open where the match is weak. Some rows have no size entry. The others give once, few or many, or a class for an expanded clone.

TRBV6-2/TRBV6-3	TRBJ1-2	few	.	CASSETRDFNYGYTF	TGTGCCAGCAGTGAAACCCGGGACTTTAACTATGGCTACACCTTC
TRBV20-1	TRBJ2-7	once	.	CSADSARNEQYF	TGCAGTGCTGACAGTGCCAGGAACGAGCAGTACTTC
TRBV6-1	TRBJ2-7	.	TRBD2	CASRALASYEQYF	TGTGCCAGCAGAGCACTAGCGTCCTACGAGCAGTACTTC
TRBV2	TRBJ2-5	many	.	CASSGAGAPLGETQYF	TGTGCCAGCAGTGGGGCAGGGGCGCCCCTGGGGGAGACCCAGTACTTC
TRBV12-3/TRBV12-4	TRBJ2-7	many	.	CASRGDSRPEGGSTYEQYF	TGTGCCAGCAGGGGGGACAGCCGCCCGGAGGGGGGAAGCACCTACGAGCAGTACTTC
TRBV10-3	TRBJ1-1	.	.	CAISESQGLTEAFF	TGTGCCATCAGTGAGTCCCAGGGCTTAACTGAAGCTTTCTTT
TRBV7-9	TRBJ1-4	.	.	CASSSYSRGTNEKLFF	TGTGCCAGCAGCTCGTATAGCAGGGGAACTAATGAAAAACTGTTTTTT
TRBV12-3/TRBV12-4	TRBJ1-1	.	.	CASSLGGIPLMNTEAFF	TGTGCCAGCAGTTTAGGTGGAATTCCCCTAATGAACACTGAAGCTTTCTTT
TRBV3-1	TRBJ2-5	few	.	CASSQGVGQTQYF	TGTGCCAGCAGCCAAGGGGTGGGGCAGACCCAGTACTTC
TRBV20-1	TRBJ2-7	few	.	CSARNTVSYEQYF	TGCAGTGCTAGAAATACAGTTTCCTACGAGCAGTACTTC
TRBV29-1	TRBJ1-1	.	.	CSVEQPVAEAFF	TGCAGCGTTGAACAGCCGGTCGCTGAAGCTTTCTTT
TRBV5-1	TRBJ2-7	.	TRBD1	CASSLARDRGPYEQYF	TGCGCCAGCAGCTTGGCGCGGGACAGGGGGCCCTACGAGCAGTACTTC
TRBV27	TRBJ2-3	.	TRBD2	CASGRLAVDVGTDTQYF	TGTGCCAGCGGTAGGCTAGCGGTAGATGTAGGCACAGATACGCAGTATTTT
TRBV12-3/TRBV12-4	TRBJ1-1	few	.	CASSPGGWTEAFF	TGTGCCAGCAGTCCCGGCGGATGGACTGAAGCTTTCTTT
TRBV28	TRBJ1-4	.	TRBD1	CASTYGGQFNEKLFF	TGTGCCAGCACCTATGGGGGACAGTTTAATGAAAAACTGTTTTTT
TRBV28	TRBJ1-2	.	.	CASSEATDQLTRGYGYTF	TGTGCCAGCAGCGAGGCGACGGATCAACTAACTAGGGGCTATGGCTACACCTTC
TRBV20-1	TRBJ2-7	once	.	CSARGTGYEQYF	TGCAGTGCTAGGGGGACTGGCTACGAGCAGTACTTC
TRBV7-2	TRBJ1-1	few	.	CASSTRVLAFF	TGTGCCAGCAGCACCAGGGTTTTGGCTTTCTTT
TRBV6-2/TRBV6-3	TRBJ1-5	.	TRBD1	CASSYDPGQGDYSNQPQHF	TGTGCCAGCAGTTACGACCCGGGACAGGGAGATTATAGCAATCAGCCCCAGCATTTT
TRBV29-1	TRBJ1-2	.	.	CSVEADYGYTF	TGCAGCGTTGAGGCAGATTATGGCTACACCTTC
TRBV6-1	TRBJ2-7	.	.	CASSQKSDRVYEQYF	TGTGCCAGCAGTCAAAAGTCGGACAGAGTCTACGAGCAGTACTTC
TRBV12-3/TRBV12-4	TRBJ2-7	.	.	CASSFREFATYF	TGTGCCAGCAGTTTCCGGGAGTTCGCGACTTACTTC
TRBV30	TRBJ1-1	.	.	CAWSLGTRLTEAFF	TGTGCCTGGAGTTTGGGTACCCGATTGACTGAAGCTTTCTTT
TRBV30	TRBJ1-2	once	TRBD1	CAWSDGTDFGYTF	TGTGCCTGGAGTGACGGGACAGATTTTGGCTACACCTTC
TRBV11-2	TRBJ1-1	.	TRBD1	CASSLRTGPRAFF	TGTGCCAGCAGCCTACGGACAGGTCCCCGCGCTTTCTTT